The 25 T cell receptor beta chains presented below share a single source sample, sequenced in a study of OX40 agonist ivuxolimab in advanced cancers. The repertoire was sequenced with immunoSEQ multiplex PCR; TCRdb's copy has only in-frame clones and lacks some. The profile shows about 64,000 clones, about 80% of them singletons. Here the sequenced sample was CD4+ or CD8+ T cells sorted from blood, taken in a trial of the OX40 agonist ivuxolimab. These receptors were taken from an adult with an advanced solid tumor such as melanoma, head and neck, liver or kidney cancer.

The count of this clone is one. The chain links TRBV6-1 to TRBJ1-3; 7 nucleotides line up with TRBD1. Germline CDR1 and CDR2: MNHNS and SASEGT. V gave up 5 bases and J gave up 4 bases; unmatched junction bases: 5. The CDR3 totals 14 residues. In nucleotides, the CDR3 is TGTGCCAGCAGTAACAGGGGATCAGGAAACACCATATATTTT. Its protein product is CASSNRGSGNTIYF.

The J gene is TRBJ2-3, the V gene TRBV7-2; maybe TRBD2 (5 bases). The CDR3 consists of 14 residues. V was trimmed by 3 bases and J by 1 base, leaving 8 bases between them. Germline V gene sequence: CDR1 SGHTA, CDR2 FQGNSA. In DNA form, the CDR3 reads TGTGCCAGCAGCTTCGGACTCGGCACAGATACGCAGTATTTT. Protein: CASSFGLGTDTQYF.

V usage is TRBV6-5 and J usage is TRBJ2-7, with D possibly TRBD1 on 5 matching bases. Germline V gene sequence: CDR1 MNHEY, CDR2 SVGAGI. The V end was cut by 5 bases, the J end by 4 bases, with 18 bases between. CDR3 length equals 15 residues. The DNA of the CDR3 is TGTGCCAGCAGTCAAAACAGGTTTACGGGTTACGAGCAGTACTTC. Translating it yields CASSQNRFTGYEQYF.

This clone was counted between two and nine times. The rearrangement joins TRBV11-3 to TRBJ1-1, with 7 nucleotides matching TRBD1. This CDR3 spans 13 amino acids. CDR1 is SGHNT, CDR2 YENEEA, per germline. J gave up 3 bases and V 3 bases, and 1 base lay outside the gene matches. In nucleotides, the CDR3 is TGTGCCAGCAGCTTTACAGGGGACACTGAAGCTTTCTTT. Translated: CASSFTGDTEAFF.

The CDR3 DNA reads as TGTGCCAGCAGTGAAGCTGGACGGGGGGCTGGGGAGCAGTACTTC. It translates to CASSEAGRGAGEQYF. The chain employs TRBV6-1 and TRBJ2-7, with D possibly being TRBD2 (7 bases). V lost 0 bases to trimming and J lost 7 bases, with 16 bases between them. There are 15 residues in the CDR3. Germline V gene lookup returns CDR1 MNHNS and CDR2 SASEGT.

The J gene is TRBJ1-1, the V gene TRBV2, with no clear D. This CDR3 contains 16 residues. Germline V lookup: CDR1 SNHLY, CDR2 FYNNEI. The V and J ends lost 7 bases and 1 base respectively, with 19 bases between them. The CDR3 protein is CASTLDLAVRNTEAFF. Here the CDR3 DNA reads TGTGCCAGCACGCTGGACCTAGCAGTGCGGAACACTGAAGCTTTCTTT.

The V gene is TRBV5-4, the J gene TRBJ1-4; D possibly corresponds to TRBD1 (5 bases). V dropped 8 bases and J dropped 4 bases, with 15 bases sitting between them. The CDR3 has 14 residues. In germline, CDR1 is SGHNT, CDR2 YYREEE (reference sequence). This CDR3 is CASSEGLGNEKLFF. The CDR3 DNA reads as TGTGCCAGTTCAGAGGGGTTGGGTAATGAAAAACTGTTTTTT.

This chain links TRBV4-3 with TRBJ2-5; 7 nucleotides line up with TRBD2. Germline V gives CDR1 LGHNA, CDR2 YSLEER. The CDR3 length is 15 residues. J was trimmed by 3 bases and V by 4 bases; bases with no gene match: 8. The CDR3 sequence: CASSRHRDYEETQYF. In nucleotides, the CDR3 is TGCGCCAGCAGCCGACACCGGGACTACGAAGAGACCCAGTACTTC.

The chain employs TRBV29-1 and TRBJ2-5; D gene uncertain. The germline V and J ends were trimmed by 8 bases and 2 bases, with 15 bases remaining between them. The germline gives CDR1 SQVTM, CDR2 ANQGSEA. The CDR3 spans 13 residues. As DNA, the CDR3 is TGCAGCCCCTTGGAAGGCAGTCAAGAGACCCAGTACTTC. Protein sequence: CSPLEGSQETQYF.

The chain carries TRBV4-2 and TRBJ2-1; TRBD2 aligns across 16 bases. The V gene end was trimmed by 0 bases and the J gene end by 15 bases; junction bases not matched to a gene: 8. The CDR3 has 16 amino acids. Germline assignment: CDR1 LGHNA and CDR2 YNFKEQ. CDR3 DNA sequence: TGTGCCAGCAGCCAAGATGGGACTAGCGGGGGGGCGGGACGGTTCTTC. This translates into CASSQDGTSGGAGRFF.

A single count supports this clone. The gene calls are TRBV10-3 and TRBJ1-1; 9 positions agree with TRBD1. The trim removed 3 bases at V and 3 bases at J, leaving 11 bases unmatched. The CDR3 contains 17 residues. Germline lookup yields CDR1 ENHRY and CDR2 SYGVKD. In DNA, the CDR3 is TGTGCCATCAGTGAAGGGACAGGGAAAAGGGAGGACACTGAAGCTTTCTTT. This codes for CAISEGTGKREDTEAFF.

The chain combines TRBV28 with TRBJ1-2, with D unclear. The CDR3 spans 14 residues. V was cut by 6 bases and J by 8 bases, with 19 bases left in between. From germline, CDR1 is MDHEN and CDR2 SYDVKM. CDR3 nucleotides: TGTGCCAGCAGCCCTCCGTTGGATTCGGGGGGCTACACCTTC. Translated, it gives CASSPPLDSGGYTF.

This clone occurred many times. The chain is built from TRBV18 and TRBJ1-2, with a tentative D call TRBD1 (5 bases). V dropped 0 bases and J dropped 7 bases, with 15 bases sitting between them. CDR3 size: 15 residues. Germline CDR1 is KGHSH and CDR2 is LQKENI. The DNA of the CDR3 is TGTGCCAGCTCACCACCGGGGCTAGGGTCTACTGGCTACACCTTC. Residues: CASSPPGLGSTGYTF.

The chain carries TRBV7-2 and TRBJ1-4, with 9 bases lining up with TRBD1. V trimming: 5 bases; J trimming: 4 bases; junction bases outside the gene matches: 8. The germline CDR1 and CDR2 sequences are SGHTA and FQGNSA. CDR3 length: 16 residues. This CDR3 is CASSIGGQGYNEKLFF. The CDR3 nucleotides are TGTGCCAGCAGCATAGGGGGACAGGGCTATAATGAAAAACTGTTTTTT.

The rearrangement links TRBV6-1 to TRBJ2-5; 9 bases agree with TRBD1. Germline V CDR1 and CDR2: MNHNS, SASEGT. The CDR3 consists of 18 residues. The trim removed 4 bases at V and 5 bases at J, leaving 17 bases unmatched. The CDR3 sequence is CASSGVGQGIVASETQYF. Here the CDR3 DNA reads TGTGCCAGCAGTGGGGTTGGACAGGGGATCGTAGCGTCGGAGACCCAGTACTTC.

This chain links TRBV6-1 with TRBJ2-7, with D possibly being TRBD1 or TRBD2 (5 bases each). Per the germline V gene, CDR1 is MNHNS and CDR2 is SASEGT. The CDR3 has 13 amino acids. Trimming took 11 bases from V and 3 from J, leaving 17 bases between them. This chain's CDR3 is CAGGRAGNYEQYF. The CDR3 nucleotides read TGTGCCGGGGGTCGGGCAGGAAACTACGAGCAGTACTTC.

This clone was seen a single time. The rearrangement links TRBV29-1 to TRBJ1-1, with 7 bases lining up with TRBD1. The junction had 16 bases not matched to a gene; V was cut back by 6 bases and J by 3 bases. CDR1 and CDR2 (germline): SQVTM, ANQGSEA. The CDR3 totals 16 residues. In nucleotides, the CDR3 is TGCAGCGTACGACAGGGTTCTTTTATAGTAGACACTGAAGCTTTCTTT. As protein: CSVRQGSFIVDTEAFF.

The chain recombines TRBV7-2 with TRBJ2-5, with D possibly being TRBD1 or TRBD2 (5 bases each). The V and J ends lost 3 bases and 4 bases respectively, with 18 bases between them. Germline V CDR1 and CDR2: SGHTA, FQGNSA. The length of the CDR3 is 16 residues. The CDR3 loop is CASSFPGTPFLETQYF. For the CDR3, the DNA is TGTGCCAGCAGCTTCCCCGGGACCCCCTTTTTAGAGACCCAGTACTTC.

This clone is a singleton in its sample. The chain employs TRBV10-3 and TRBJ2-7; 11 nucleotides align to TRBD1. CDR1 is ENHRY and CDR2 is SYGVKD in the germline V gene. The CDR3 has 15 amino acids. V shed 7 bases and J 0 bases; nucleotides not matched to a gene: 5. In nucleotides, the CDR3 is TGTGCCATCACCGGGGACAGGGGGAGCTCCTACGAGCAGTACTTC. Protein sequence: CAITGDRGSSYEQYF.

The rearrangement joins TRBV6-1 to TRBJ1-5; no clear D gene. The CDR3 runs 14 residues. V lost 8 bases and J lost 0, with 11 bases in between. CDR1 MNHNS and CDR2 SASEGT come from the germline V gene. The CDR3 region has the DNA TGTGCCAGCGAACGGGTCCTTAGCAATCAGCCCCAGCATTTT. It is translated as CASERVLSNQPQHF.

This clone was picked up one time. The CDR3 spells CASGSRLLYEQFF. DNA of the CDR3: TGTGCTAGTGGTTCCCGGCTTCTGTATGAGCAGTTCTTC. V is TRBV12-5 and J is TRBJ2-1, with D unclear. The V end was cut by 4 bases, the J end by 8 bases, with 12 bases between. The CDR3 loop spans 13 amino acids. CDR1 and CDR2 from the germline V gene are LGHNT and FRNRAP.

The chain has TRBV19 and TRBJ1-1; tentative D call: TRBD1 (6 bases). Trimming cost V 1 base and J 6 bases, with 12 bases left between them. Per the germline V gene, CDR1 is LNHDA and CDR2 is SQIVND (reference sequence). This CDR3 comprises 14 residues. The CDR3 DNA sequence: TGTGCCAGTAGTATAGGGGACGAGGGGGCTGAAGCTTTCTTT. Translation: CASSIGDEGAEAFF. Complete variable domain (other parts from reference TRBV19 and TRBJ1-1): DGGITQSPKYLFRKEGQNVTLSCEQNLNHDAMYWYRQDPGQGLRLIYYSQIVNDFQKGDIAEGYSVSREKKESFPLTVTSAQKNPTAFYLCASSIGDEGAEAFFGQGTRLTVV.

This clone came up once. The chain uses TRBV19 and TRBJ2-1; 8 bases match TRBD1. CDR3 size: 12 residues. V shed 7 bases, J shed 13 bases, and the junction held 9 bases outside the gene matches. Germline V CDR1 and CDR2: LNHDA, SQIVND (reference sequence). CDR3 residues: CASTQQGAVQFF. CDR3 nucleotide sequence: TGTGCCAGTACTCAGCAGGGGGCTGTACAGTTCTTC.

This clone occurred once. The chain combines TRBV5-8 with TRBJ1-2; D is unclear. Looked up from germline, CDR1 is SGHTS and CDR2 is YDEGEE. V lost 4 bases to trimming and J lost 8 bases, with 18 bases between them. The CDR3 is 14 residues long. In DNA form, the CDR3 reads TGTGCCAGCAGCACAAACTTTGGGATTAAGGGCTACACCTTC. Translated: CASSTNFGIKGYTF.

The chain couples TRBV7-3 to TRBJ2-2; 10 nucleotides line up with TRBD2. The CDR3 spans 17 residues. The junction had 11 bases not matched to a gene; V was cut back by 5 bases and J by 5 bases. The V gene's germline CDR1 is SGHTA and CDR2 FQGTGA. CDR3 in DNA: TGTGCCAGCAGCCCTCAGCGGGGGGGTCCTGGAACCGGGGAGCTGTTTTTT. This translates into CASSPQRGGPGTGELFF.